A selection of T cell receptor beta chains follows, all from one sample in a study of T cells expressing NK-cell markers. TCRdb re-called the 5' RACE reads and gives one entry per CDR3 protein, without DNA. In all, the sample yields some 300,000 distinct CDR3 sequences. Sequenced material: blood T cells: a sorted CD56 or NKG2C T cell subset, CD4+ or CD8+ T cells, or bulk PBMC T cells (not recorded which). The source is a man younger than 30 in good health. Both conserved end residues are part of each CDR3.

CDR3: CASSQDGTSGRAGEQETQYF
length: 20
V: TRBV4-2
J: TRBJ2-5

CDR3: CASSPTPAAGGTNPYEQYF
length: 19
V: TRBV18
J: TRBJ2-7

CDR3: CASSLEGEGDPSKRSNQPQHF
length: 21
V: TRBV12-3/TRBV12-4
J: TRBJ1-5

CDR3: CASSPNRGDTQYF
length: 13
V: TRBV7-2
J: TRBJ2-3

CDR3: CASSFPGQGDEQFF
length: 14
V: TRBV5-1
J: TRBJ2-1

CDR3: CTSSPRHGSVETQYF
length: 15
V: TRBV1
J: TRBJ2-5

CDR3: CASSPYLAGVIREQYF
length: 16
V: TRBV5-1
J: TRBJ2-7

CDR3: CASSPTGTNYNEQFF
length: 15
V: TRBV5-1
J: TRBJ2-1

CDR3: CSVEPPGEMAIYF
length: 13
V: TRBV29-1
J: TRBJ1-3

CDR3: CASSPPDRLAYGYTF
length: 15
V: TRBV12-3/TRBV12-4
J: TRBJ1-2

CDR3: CAILSSETTGELFF
length: 14
V: TRBV10-3
J: TRBJ2-2

CDR3: CASSYQRSSYNEQFF
length: 15
V: TRBV10-1
J: TRBJ2-1

CDR3: CASSSGLAGGGQETQYF
length: 17
V: TRBV11-2
J: TRBJ2-5

CDR3: CASSQVTQGPELFF
length: 14
V: TRBV4-1
J: TRBJ2-2

CDR3: CASSLGGLLNNEQFF
length: 15
V: TRBV7-8
J: TRBJ2-1

CDR3: CASRPRTRTEAFF
length: 13
V: TRBV28
J: TRBJ1-1

CDR3: CASSSKGAYSNQPQHF
length: 16
V: TRBV27
J: TRBJ1-5

CDR3: CASSTGWSSYNEQFF
length: 15
V: TRBV18
J: TRBJ2-1

CDR3: CASSRDRGQGYTF
length: 13
V: TRBV16
J: TRBJ1-2

CDR3: CSAGHSGQPQHF
length: 12
V: TRBV29-1
J: TRBJ1-5

CDR3: CASSGAARDPDTEAFF
length: 16
V: TRBV4-1
J: TRBJ1-1

CDR3: CASSLAPGWEQFF
length: 13
V: TRBV7-8
J: TRBJ2-1

CDR3: CASRTDTYEQYF
length: 12
V: TRBV12-3/TRBV12-4
J: TRBJ2-7

CDR3: CASSFTRTDTGELFF
length: 15
V: TRBV7-2
J: TRBJ2-2